These T cell receptor beta chains were read from a single sample in a study of blood T cell repertoires in COVID-19. Profiling relied on immunoSEQ multiplex PCR, and the TCRdb table lists in-frame clones only, not all of them. The sample shows around 390,000 clones, 85% to 90% of them seen only once. The specimen sequenced was PBMCs or T cells enriched from blood (not recorded which). All receptors derive from a woman aged 45-65 years who had recovered from COVID-19. Both conserved end residues are part of each CDR3. The D gene is left open where the match is weak. Not all rows give a size; the values are once, few, many and, for expanded clones, a class.

clone_size,d_call,v_call,j_call,cdr3_nt,cdr3_aa
-,-,TRBV3-1/TRBV3-2,TRBJ1-1,TGTGCCAGCAGCCAAGGTTACGGGGGTGAAGCTTTCTTT,CASSQGYGGEAFF
-,TRBD1,TRBV5-5,TRBJ1-2,TGTGCCAGCAGCTGGAGACAGGGGACTGGCTACACCTTC,CASSWRQGTGYTF
-,-,TRBV3-1/TRBV3-2,TRBJ1-6,TGTGCCAGCAGTGAGATGGTACCCTATAATTCACCCCTCCACTTT,CASSEMVPYNSPLHF
-,TRBD2,TRBV7-9,TRBJ2-7,TGTGCCAGCAGCTTTGGGACTAGCGGGGGAACCTACGAGCAGTACTTC,CASSFGTSGGTYEQYF
-,-,TRBV30,TRBJ1-6,TGTGCCTGGAGTGGGGCACTCTCCTATAATTCACCCCTCCACTTT,CAWSGALSYNSPLHF
-,-,TRBV30,TRBJ1-2,TGTGCCTGGACGCGCGGAGGCGGCTACACCTTC,CAWTRGGGYTF
-,-,TRBV4-2,TRBJ1-2,TGTGCCAGCAGCACGACTCTAGACAGAAGCTATGGCTACACCTTC,CASSTTLDRSYGYTF
once,-,TRBV4-2,TRBJ1-4,TGTGCCAGCAGCCAAGCCGGGGGATCCAATGAAAAACTGTTTTTT,CASSQAGGSNEKLFF
-,-,TRBV30,TRBJ1-3,TGTGCCTGGAACAGTCCAGGCCGTAACACCATATATTTT,CAWNSPGRNTIYF
few,TRBD1,TRBV2,TRBJ1-4,TGTGCCAGCGCGACAGGGGGCCTGGCTAATGAAAAACTGTTTTTT,CASATGGLANEKLFF
-,TRBD1,TRBV5-1,TRBJ1-3,TGCGAAAAACCCGGGGCCCCAGCTTGGCCTGGACAGGGGGGGAACTCGGGAAACACCATATATTTT,CEKPGAPAWPGQGGNSGNTIYF
-,-,TRBV2,TRBJ2-1,TGTGCCAGCAGGAGTTTGAATAATGAGCAGTTCTTC,CASRSLNNEQFF
-,-,TRBV4-3,TRBJ1-4,TGCGCCAGCGGGAGTCCCGATGCAAAACTGTTTTTT,CASGSPDAKLFF
-,TRBD2,TRBV2,TRBJ2-7,TGTGCCAGCAGGGGCACTAGCGGACCGACCTACGAGCAGTACTTC,CASRGTSGPTYEQYF
-,-,TRBV27,TRBJ1-2,TGTGCCAGCAGTTTCCTCGGGGACTCTGGCTACACCTTC,CASSFLGDSGYTF
-,-,TRBV10-3,TRBJ2-3,TGTGCCATCAGTGTGGGGCAGGGGAGGGCAGATACGCAGTATTTT,CAISVGQGRADTQYF
-,-,TRBV19,TRBJ2-2,TGTGCCATAGGGGAGGGCGACAGGTGGAACGGGGAGCTGTTTTTT,CAIGEGDRWNGELFF
-,-,TRBV7-6,TRBJ1-4,TGTGCCAGCAGCTTACAAGCAGGGGAGTACGAAAAACTGTTTTTT,CASSLQAGEYEKLFF
-,TRBD1,TRBV3-1/TRBV3-2,TRBJ1-1,TGTGCCAGCAGCCAGGGACAGGGTTTCACTGAAGCTTTCTTT,CASSQGQGFTEAFF
many,-,TRBV2,TRBJ1-4,TGTGCCAGCAGGGCAGCGGGAACTAATGAAAAACTGTTTTTT,CASRAAGTNEKLFF
-,-,TRBV11-3,TRBJ2-2,TGTGCCAGCAGCAGGGGAAGCACCGGGGAGCTGTTTTTT,CASSRGSTGELFF
-,-,TRBV5-5,TRBJ2-5,TGTGCCAGCAGCTTGGGGTCCGGGTTTACAATAGAGACCCAGTACTTC,CASSLGSGFTIETQYF